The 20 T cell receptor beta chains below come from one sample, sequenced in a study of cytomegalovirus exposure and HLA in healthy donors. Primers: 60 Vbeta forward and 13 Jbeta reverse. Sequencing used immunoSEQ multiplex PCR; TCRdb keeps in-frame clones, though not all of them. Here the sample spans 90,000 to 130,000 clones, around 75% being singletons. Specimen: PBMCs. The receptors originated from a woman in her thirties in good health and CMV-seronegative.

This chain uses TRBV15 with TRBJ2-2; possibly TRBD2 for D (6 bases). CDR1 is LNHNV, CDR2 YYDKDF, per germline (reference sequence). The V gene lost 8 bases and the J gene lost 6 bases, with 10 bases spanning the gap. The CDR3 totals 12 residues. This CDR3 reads CATASAPGELFF. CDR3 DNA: TGTGCCACCGCTAGCGCCCCCGGGGAGCTGTTTTTT.

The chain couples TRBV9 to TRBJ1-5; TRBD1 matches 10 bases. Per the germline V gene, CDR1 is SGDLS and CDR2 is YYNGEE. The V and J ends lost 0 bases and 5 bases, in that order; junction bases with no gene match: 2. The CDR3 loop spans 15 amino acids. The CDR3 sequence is CASSVGDRGDQPQHF. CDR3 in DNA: TGTGCCAGCAGCGTAGGGGACAGGGGAGATCAGCCCCAGCATTTT.

CDR3 amino acids: CASRGTGLEGYTF. CDR3 DNA: TGTGCCAGCAGGGGTACAGGCCTTGAGGGCTACACCTTC. This chain uses TRBV6-5 with TRBJ1-2; maybe TRBD1 (5 bases). This CDR3 has 13 amino acids. Trimming took 6 bases from V and 8 from J, leaving 16 bases between them. The germline V gene encodes CDR1 MNHEY and CDR2 SVGAGI.

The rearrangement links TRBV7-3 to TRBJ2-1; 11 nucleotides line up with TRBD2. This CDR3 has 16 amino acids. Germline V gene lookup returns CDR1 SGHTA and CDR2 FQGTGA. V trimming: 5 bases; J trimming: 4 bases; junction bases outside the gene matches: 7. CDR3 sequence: CASSDGGTSGYNEQFF. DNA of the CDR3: TGTGCCAGCAGCGACGGGGGGACTAGCGGTTACAATGAGCAGTTCTTC.

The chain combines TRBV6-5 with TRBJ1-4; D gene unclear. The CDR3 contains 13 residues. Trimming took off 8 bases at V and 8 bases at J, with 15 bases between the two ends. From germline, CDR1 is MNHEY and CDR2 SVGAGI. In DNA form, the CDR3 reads TGTGCCAGCGCCCCGATCGGTAACGAAAAACTGTTTTTT. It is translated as CASAPIGNEKLFF.

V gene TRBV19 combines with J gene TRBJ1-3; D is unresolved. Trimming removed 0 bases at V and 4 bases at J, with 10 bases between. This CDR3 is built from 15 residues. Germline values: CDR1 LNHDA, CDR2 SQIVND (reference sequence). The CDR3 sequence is CASSIDYGLGNTIYF. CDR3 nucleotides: TGTGCCAGTAGTATAGATTACGGGTTGGGAAACACCATATATTTT.

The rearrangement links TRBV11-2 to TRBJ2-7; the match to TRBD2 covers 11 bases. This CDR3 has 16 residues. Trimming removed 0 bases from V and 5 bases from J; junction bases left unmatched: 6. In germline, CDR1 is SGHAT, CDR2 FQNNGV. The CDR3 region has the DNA TGTGCCAGCAGCTTAGATCAGGGTAGCGGGGGGGACGAGCAGTACTTC. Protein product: CASSLDQGSGGDEQYF.

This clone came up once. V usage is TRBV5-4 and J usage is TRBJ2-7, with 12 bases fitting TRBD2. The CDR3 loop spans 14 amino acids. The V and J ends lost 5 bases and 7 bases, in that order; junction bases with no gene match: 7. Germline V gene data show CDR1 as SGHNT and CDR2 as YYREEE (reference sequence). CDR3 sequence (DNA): TGTGCCAGCAGTGGGACTAGCGGGCCCGGGGAGCAGTACTTC. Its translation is CASSGTSGPGEQYF.

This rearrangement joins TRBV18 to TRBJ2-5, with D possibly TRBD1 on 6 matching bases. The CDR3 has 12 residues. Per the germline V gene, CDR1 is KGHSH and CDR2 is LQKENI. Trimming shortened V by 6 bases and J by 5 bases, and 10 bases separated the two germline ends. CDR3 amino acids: CASSTGGETQYF. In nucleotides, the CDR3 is TGTGCCAGCTCGACAGGTGGGGAGACCCAGTACTTC.

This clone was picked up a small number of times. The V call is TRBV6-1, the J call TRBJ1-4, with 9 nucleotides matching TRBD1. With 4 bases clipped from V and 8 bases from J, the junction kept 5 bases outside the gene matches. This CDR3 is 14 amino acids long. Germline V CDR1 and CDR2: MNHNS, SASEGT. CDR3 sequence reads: CASSAWTGAEKLFF. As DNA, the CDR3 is TGTGCCAGCAGTGCCTGGACAGGGGCGGAAAAACTGTTTTTT.

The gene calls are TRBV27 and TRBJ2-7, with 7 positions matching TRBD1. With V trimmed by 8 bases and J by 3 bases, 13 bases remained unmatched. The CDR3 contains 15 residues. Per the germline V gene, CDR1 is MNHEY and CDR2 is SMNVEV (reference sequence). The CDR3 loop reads CASSGTALSVYEQYF. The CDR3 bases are TGTGCCAGCTCCGGGACAGCGCTCTCGGTCTACGAGCAGTACTTC.

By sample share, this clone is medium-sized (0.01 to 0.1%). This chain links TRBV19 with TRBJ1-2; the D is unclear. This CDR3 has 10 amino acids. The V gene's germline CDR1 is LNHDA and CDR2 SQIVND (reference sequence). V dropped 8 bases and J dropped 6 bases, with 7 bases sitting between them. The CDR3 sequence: CASEFDGYTF. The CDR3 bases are TGTGCCAGTGAGTTCGATGGCTACACCTTC. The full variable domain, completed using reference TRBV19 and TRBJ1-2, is DGGITQSPKYLFRKEGQNVTLSCEQNLNHDAMYWYRQDPGQGLRLIYYSQIVNDFQKGDIAEGYSVSREKKESFPLTVTSAQKNPTAFYLCASEFDGYTFGSGTRLTVV.

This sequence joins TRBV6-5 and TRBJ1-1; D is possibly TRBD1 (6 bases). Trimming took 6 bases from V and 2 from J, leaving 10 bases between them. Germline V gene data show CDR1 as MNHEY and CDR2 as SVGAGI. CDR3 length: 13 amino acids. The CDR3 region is CASSRTANTEAFF. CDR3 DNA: TGTGCCAGCAGCCGGACAGCAAACACTGAAGCTTTCTTT.

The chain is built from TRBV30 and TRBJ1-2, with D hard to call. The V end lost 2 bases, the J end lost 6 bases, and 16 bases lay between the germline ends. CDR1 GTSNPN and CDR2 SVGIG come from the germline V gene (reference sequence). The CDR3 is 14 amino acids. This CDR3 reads CAWSILGGWDGYTF. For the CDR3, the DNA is TGTGCCTGGAGTATATTAGGAGGATGGGATGGCTACACCTTC. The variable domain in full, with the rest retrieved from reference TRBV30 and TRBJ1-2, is SQTIHQWPATLVQPVGSPLSLECTVEGTSNPNLYWYRQAAGRGLQLLFYSVGIGQISSEVPQNLSASRPQDRQFILSSKKLLLSDSGFYLCAWSILGGWDGYTFGSGTRLTVV.

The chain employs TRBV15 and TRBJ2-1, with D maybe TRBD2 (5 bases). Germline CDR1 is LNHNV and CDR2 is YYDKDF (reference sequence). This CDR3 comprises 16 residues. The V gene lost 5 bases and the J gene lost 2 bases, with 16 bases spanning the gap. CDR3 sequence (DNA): TGTGCCACCAGCGGCGTGGAGCGAGGGACCTACAATGAGCAGTTCTTC. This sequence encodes CATSGVERGTYNEQFF.

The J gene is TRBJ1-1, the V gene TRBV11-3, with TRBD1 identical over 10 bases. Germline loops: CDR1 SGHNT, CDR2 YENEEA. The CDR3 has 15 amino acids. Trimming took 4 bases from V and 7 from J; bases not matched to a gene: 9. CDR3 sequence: CASSYLGTGANEAFF. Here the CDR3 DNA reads TGTGCCAGCAGCTACTTAGGGACAGGGGCTAATGAAGCTTTCTTT.

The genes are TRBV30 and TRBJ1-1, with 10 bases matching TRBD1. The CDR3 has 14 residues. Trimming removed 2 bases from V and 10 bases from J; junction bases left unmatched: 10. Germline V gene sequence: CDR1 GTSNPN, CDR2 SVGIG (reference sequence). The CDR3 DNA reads TGTGCCTGGAGTCCCGGGACAGGGGCCTTGGGAGCTTTCTTT. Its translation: CAWSPGTGALGAFF.

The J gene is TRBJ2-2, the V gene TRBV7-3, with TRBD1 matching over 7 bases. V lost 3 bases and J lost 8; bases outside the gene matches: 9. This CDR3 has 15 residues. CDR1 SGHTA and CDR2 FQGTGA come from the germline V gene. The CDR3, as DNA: TGTGCCAGCAGCTTCCAGACAGGGTATCCGGGGGAGCTGTTTTTT. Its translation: CASSFQTGYPGELFF.

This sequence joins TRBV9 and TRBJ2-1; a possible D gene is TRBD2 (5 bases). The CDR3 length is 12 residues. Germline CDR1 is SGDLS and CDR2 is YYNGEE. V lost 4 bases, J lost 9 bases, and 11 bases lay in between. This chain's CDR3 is CASSLVRGEQFF. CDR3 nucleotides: TGTGCCAGCAGCCTTGTTCGGGGTGAGCAGTTCTTC. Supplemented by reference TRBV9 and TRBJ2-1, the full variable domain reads DSGVTQTPKHLITATGQRVTLRCSPRSGDLSVYWYQQSLDQGLQFLIQYYNGEERAKGNILERFSAQQFPDLHSELNLSSLELGDSALYFCASSLVRGEQFFGPGTRLTVL.

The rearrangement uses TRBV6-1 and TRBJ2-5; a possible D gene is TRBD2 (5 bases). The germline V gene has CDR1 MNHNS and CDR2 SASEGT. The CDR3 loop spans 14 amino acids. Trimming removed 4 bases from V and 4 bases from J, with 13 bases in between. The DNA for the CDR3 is TGTGCCAGCAGTGCCCTACTAGTCCGAGAGACCCAGTACTTC. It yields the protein CASSALLVRETQYF.